This T cell receptor (beta chain) appears in the sequencing data of a study of T cell repertoires in cytomegalovirus infection. The wider study: Indications of both CMV infection and matching HLA type were provided by public TCR beta signatures.

Germline V gene data show CDR1 as SGHRS and CDR2 as YFSETQ. V lost 0 bases and J 2 bases, leaving 21 bases between the germline ends. The CDR3 is 18 residues long. This clonotype was observed a handful of times. TCRdb recomputed calls from the reads with MiXCR, one row per CDR3 protein. The repertoire includes around 530,000 distinct CDR3 sequences, 26% of them detected once, and roughly 13% sits in the top ten. The V call is TRBV5-1, the J call TRBJ2-7, with a weak D call TRBD2 (5 bases). Input material: PBMCs. The clonotype comes from a human donor in good health (CMV status not recorded). Some clones in this sample may be carry-over from other donors' samples. The CDR3 reads CASSLGLLTRGPTYEQYF. CDR3 DNA sequence: TGCGCCAGCAGCTTGGGACTCCTAACCCGAGGGCCCACCTACGAGCAGTACTTC.